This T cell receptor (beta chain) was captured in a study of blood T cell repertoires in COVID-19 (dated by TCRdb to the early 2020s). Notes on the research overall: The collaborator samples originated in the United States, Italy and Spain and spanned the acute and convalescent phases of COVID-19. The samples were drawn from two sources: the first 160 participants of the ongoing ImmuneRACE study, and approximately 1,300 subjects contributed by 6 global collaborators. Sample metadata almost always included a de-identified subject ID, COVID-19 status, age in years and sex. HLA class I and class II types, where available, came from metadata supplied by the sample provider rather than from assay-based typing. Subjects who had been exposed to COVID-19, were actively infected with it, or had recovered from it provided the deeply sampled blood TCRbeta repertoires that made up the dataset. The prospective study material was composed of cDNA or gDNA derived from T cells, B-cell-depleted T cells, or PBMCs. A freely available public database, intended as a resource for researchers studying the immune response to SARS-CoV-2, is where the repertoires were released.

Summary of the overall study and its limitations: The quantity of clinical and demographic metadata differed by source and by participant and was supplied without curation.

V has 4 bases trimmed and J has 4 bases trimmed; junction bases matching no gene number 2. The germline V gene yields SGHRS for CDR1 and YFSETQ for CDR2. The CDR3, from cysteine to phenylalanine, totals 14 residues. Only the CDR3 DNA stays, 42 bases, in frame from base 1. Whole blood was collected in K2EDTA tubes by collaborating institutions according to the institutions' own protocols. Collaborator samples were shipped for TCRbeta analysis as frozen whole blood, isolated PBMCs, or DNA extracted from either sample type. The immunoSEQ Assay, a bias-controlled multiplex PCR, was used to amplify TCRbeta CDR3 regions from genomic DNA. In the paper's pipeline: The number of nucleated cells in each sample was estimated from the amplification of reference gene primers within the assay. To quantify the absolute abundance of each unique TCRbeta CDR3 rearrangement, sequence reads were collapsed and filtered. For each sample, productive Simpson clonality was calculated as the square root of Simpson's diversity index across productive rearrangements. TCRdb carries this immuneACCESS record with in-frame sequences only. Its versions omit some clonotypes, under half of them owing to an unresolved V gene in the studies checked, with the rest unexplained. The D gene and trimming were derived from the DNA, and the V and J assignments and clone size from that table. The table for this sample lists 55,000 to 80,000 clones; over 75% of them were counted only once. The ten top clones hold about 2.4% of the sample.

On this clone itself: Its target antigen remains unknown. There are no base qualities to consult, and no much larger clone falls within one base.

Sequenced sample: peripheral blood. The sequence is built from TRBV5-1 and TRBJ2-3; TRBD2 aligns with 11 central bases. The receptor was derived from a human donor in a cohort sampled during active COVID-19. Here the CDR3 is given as CASSLAGGSDTQYF. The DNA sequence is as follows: TGCGCCAGCAGCCTAGCGGGGGGTTCAGATACGCAGTATTTT.